Listed below are T cell receptor beta chains from one sample, sequenced in a study of blood T cell repertoires in COVID-19. Libraries were prepared by immunoSEQ multiplex PCR; TCRdb keeps only in-frame clonotypes and omits some of them. Of approximately 440,000 clones listed, roughly 88% are singletons. Material: PBMCs or T cells enriched from blood (not recorded which). Receptors were obtained from a man aged 18 to 30 who had recovered from COVID-19. The CDR3 runs from the conserved cysteine through the conserved F or W. Fields, in order: clone size, V gene, J gene, D gene, CDR3 protein, CDR3 DNA. The D gene is left open where the match is weak. A row's size may be missing; if present it is once, few, many or a size class.

>NA|TRBV4-2|TRBJ2-5|TRBD2
CASSQGRTSGEETQYF
TGTGCCAGCAGCCAGGGTAGGACTAGCGGTGAAGAGACCCAGTACTTC
>NA|TRBV28|TRBJ1-6|NA
CASSGPGHTYNSPLHF
TGTGCCAGCAGCGGACCGGGACATACATATAATTCACCCCTCCACTTT
>NA|TRBV12-5|TRBJ2-1|TRBD2
CASAPGLAYNEQFF
TGTGCTAGTGCTCCGGGACTAGCGTACAATGAGCAGTTCTTC
>NA|TRBV27|TRBJ1-2|TRBD1
CASSPGTGNHYGYTF
TGTGCCAGCAGTCCAGGGACAGGGAATCACTATGGCTACACCTTC
>NA|TRBV4-1|TRBJ2-7|TRBD1
CASSHRQGPGYEQYF
TGCGCCAGCAGCCATCGACAGGGTCCCGGCTACGAGCAGTACTTC
>NA|TRBV5-6|TRBJ1-2|NA
CASSSEPGYGYTF
TGTGCCAGCAGCTCGGAACCAGGATATGGCTACACCTTC
>NA|TRBV12-5|TRBJ1-4|NA
CASGLVGGREKLFF
TGTGCTAGTGGTTTGGTAGGCGGCCGTGAAAAACTGTTTTTT
>NA|TRBV6-5|TRBJ2-7|NA
CASSYSMAGLPYEQYF
TGTGCCAGCAGTTACTCGATGGCGGGGCTACCCTACGAGCAGTACTTC
>NA|TRBV18|TRBJ1-1|NA
CASSQYQGQEGTEAFF
TGTGCCAGCTCACAATATCAGGGTCAGGAGGGCACTGAAGCTTTCTTT
>NA|TRBV5-1|TRBJ1-2|NA
CASSLADRANYGYTF
TGCGCCAGCAGCTTGGCAGACCGGGCTAACTATGGCTACACCTTC
>NA|TRBV7-9|TRBJ1-1|NA
CASTRTPGGNTEAFF
TGTGCCAGCACCCGAACGCCCGGAGGGAACACTGAAGCTTTCTTT
>once|TRBV10-3|TRBJ2-7|TRBD2
CAISDREGGIHYEQYF
TGTGCCATCAGTGATCGGGAGGGAGGGATTCACTACGAGCAGTACTTC
>NA|TRBV7-9|TRBJ1-1|NA
CASGLQKNTEAFF
TGTGCCAGCGGCCTACAGAAGAACACTGAAGCTTTCTTT
>NA|TRBV5-8|TRBJ2-7|TRBD1
CASSSRTGGFYEQYF
TGTGCCAGCAGCTCACGGACAGGGGGATTCTACGAGCAGTACTTC
>NA|TRBV7-3|TRBJ2-7|TRBD2
CASSLQAGGSYEQYF
TGTGCCAGCAGCTTACAAGCGGGAGGCTCCTACGAGCAGTACTTC
>NA|TRBV14|TRBJ1-2|NA
CASSHSLFYGYTF
TGTGCCAGCAGCCACTCCCTATTCTATGGCTACACCTTC
>NA|TRBV19|TRBJ2-7|TRBD2
CASSQASGRTYEQYF
TGTGCCAGTAGTCAGGCTAGCGGACGGACCTACGAGCAGTACTTC
>NA|TRBV6-1|TRBJ1-4|NA
CASSDSGSGFRF
TGTGCCAGCAGTGATTCGGGGTCCGGATTTAGATTT
>NA|TRBV30|TRBJ2-2|NA
CAWKARRTGELFF
TGTGCCTGGAAGGCTAGGAGAACCGGGGAGCTGTTTTTT
>NA|TRBV6-5|TRBJ1-1|NA
CASSPQREGTEAFF
TGTGCCAGCAGTCCTCAACGGGAGGGCACTGAAGCTTTCTTT
>NA|TRBV11-2|TRBJ1-2|TRBD1
CASSLGDRNGYTF
TGTGCCAGCAGCTTAGGGGACAGGAATGGCTACACCTTC
>NA|TRBV29-1|TRBJ2-1|TRBD2
CSVDSTSGRFYNEQFF
TGCAGCGTTGATTCTACTAGCGGGAGGTTCTACAATGAGCAGTTCTTC
>NA|TRBV14|TRBJ2-5|NA
CASSQLGHRETQYF
TGTGCCAGCAGCCAGTTAGGACACAGAGAGACCCAGTACTTC
>NA|TRBV27|TRBJ1-5|TRBD1
CASSTTGVRGNQPQHF
TGTGCCAGCAGTACAACAGGGGTTCGGGGCAATCAGCCCCAGCATTTT
>once|TRBV5-1|TRBJ1-3|NA
CASSLADINSGNTIYF
TGCGCCAGCAGCTTGGCAGACATTAACTCTGGAAACACCATATATTTT
>NA|TRBV7-3|TRBJ1-5|NA
CASSRDYNQPQHF
TGTGCCAGCAGCCGGGACTATAATCAGCCCCAGCATTTT
>NA|TRBV24-1|TRBJ2-3|NA
CATSDFTGMGTDTQYF
TGTGCCACCAGTGATTTTACGGGGATGGGCACAGATACGCAGTATTTT
>NA|TRBV11-2|TRBJ1-1|TRBD1
CASSVNHGQGGTEAFF
TGTGCCAGCAGCGTCAACCACGGACAGGGGGGCACTGAAGCTTTCTTT
>once|TRBV11-2|TRBJ2-7|TRBD1
CASSPYRGGYEQYF
TGTGCCAGCAGCCCTTACAGGGGTGGCTACGAGCAGTACTTC
>NA|TRBV7-3|TRBJ1-1|NA
CASSPGAGNTEAFF
TGTGCCAGCAGCCCCGGAGCCGGGAACACTGAAGCTTTCTTT
>few|TRBV7-9|TRBJ1-1|NA
CASSFRDKDAEAFF
TGTGCCAGCAGCTTCCGGGACAAGGACGCTGAAGCTTTCTTT
>NA|TRBV11-2|TRBJ2-7|NA
CASSSWSGTGVYEQYF
TGTGCCAGCAGCTCATGGAGCGGAACGGGGGTATACGAGCAGTACTTC
>NA|TRBV28|TRBJ2-4|NA
CASSGDIQYF
TGTGCCAGCAGTGGAGACATTCAGTACTTC
>NA|TRBV5-1|TRBJ1-1|TRBD1
CASAIDRERAFF
TGCGCCAGCGCCATAGACAGGGAGAGAGCTTTCTTT
>NA|TRBV10-3|TRBJ1-1|NA
CAISESTYTEAFF
TGTGCCATCAGTGAGTCGACATACACTGAAGCTTTCTTT
>NA|TRBV7-9|TRBJ2-7|TRBD2
CASSGGLAVPYEQYF
TGTGCCAGCAGCGGGGGACTAGCAGTCCCCTACGAGCAGTACTTC
>NA|TRBV5-1|TRBJ2-3|TRBD1
CASSGWDSLTDTQYF
TGCGCCAGCAGCGGATGGGACAGTCTTACAGATACGCAGTATTTT
>NA|TRBV29-1|TRBJ2-1|NA
CSVVRGTYNEQFF
TGCAGCGTTGTTAGGGGTACCTACAATGAGCAGTTCTTC
>once|TRBV18|TRBJ2-1|NA
CASSGGFDEQFF
TGTGCCAGCTCAGGGGGGTTCGATGAGCAGTTCTTC
>NA|TRBV12-5|TRBJ1-5|NA
CASGDTSNQPQHF
TGTGCTAGTGGCGACACTTCCAATCAGCCCCAGCATTTT